Listed below are T cell receptor beta chains from one sample, sequenced in a study of T cells in Graves' hyperthyroidism and ophthalmopathy. TCRdb re-analysed the multiplex PCR reads in MiXCR, keeping a single row per CDR3 protein. The sample has a few hundred thousand distinct CDR3 sequences, over 11% seen once. The sequenced material came from blood. Receptors were obtained from a woman aged 30 to 39 with Graves' hyperthyroidism that later progressed to Graves' ophthalmopathy. Both conserved end residues are part of each CDR3. The D gene is left open where the match is weak. The size of a clone is reported for some rows only, either as once, few or many, or as a class for expanded clones.

v_call	clone_size	j_call	d_call	cdr3_aa	cdr3_nt
TRBV2	many	TRBJ2-1	TRBD1	CASSGQGDRLFF	TGTGCCAGCAGTGGCCAAGGGGACAGGCTGTTCTTC
TRBV12-3/TRBV12-4	many	TRBJ1-4	.	CASSLAATNEKLFF	TGTGCCAGCAGTTTGGCAGCTACTAATGAAAAACTGTTTTTT
TRBV28	many	TRBJ2-3	TRBD1	CASRTGAFTDTQYF	TGTGCCAGCAGGACAGGGGCCTTCACAGATACGCAGTATTTT
TRBV6-5	many	TRBJ1-2	.	CASSYSRQLNYGYTF	TGTGCCAGCAGTTACTCGAGACAGCTAAACTATGGCTACACCTTC
TRBV20-1	.	TRBJ2-3	.	CSASDSGVSTDTQYF	TGCAGTGCTAGTGATTCAGGGGTTTCCACAGATACGCAGTATTTT
TRBV2	many	TRBJ2-1	TRBD2	CAMVTSGSLDEQFF	TGTGCCATGGTAACTAGCGGGAGTTTAGATGAGCAGTTCTTC
TRBV6-6	many	TRBJ1-1	.	CASSYGPIEAFF	TGTGCCAGCAGTTACGGGCCAATTGAAGCTTTCTTT
TRBV6-1	many	TRBJ1-6	.	CASSTQGGGVGSPLHF	TGTGCCAGCAGTACCCAAGGAGGAGGGGTTGGATCACCCCTCCACTTT
TRBV19	few	TRBJ2-7	.	CASRGGAGSSYEQYF	TGTGCCAGTAGGGGGGGGGCGGGGAGCTCCTACGAGCAGTACTTC
TRBV5-1	many	TRBJ1-2	.	CASSPGAQENYGYTF	TGCGCCAGCAGCCCCGGGGCCCAGGAGAACTATGGCTACACCTTC
TRBV3-1	.	TRBJ2-5	.	CASSQGNRGGETQYF	TGTGCCAGCAGCCAAGGGAACAGGGGAGGAGAGACCCAGTACTTC
TRBV12-5	many	TRBJ1-4	.	CASHGRTNEKLFF	TGTGCTAGCCATGGAAGGACTAATGAAAAACTGTTTTTT
TRBV6-1	many	TRBJ2-3	TRBD2	CASSGTSGSGADTQYF	TGTGCCAGCAGTGGGACTAGCGGGAGTGGAGCAGATACGCAGTATTTT
TRBV15	few	TRBJ1-1	.	CATSRDTTEAFF	TGTGCCACCAGCAGAGATACGACAGAAGCTTTCTTT
TRBV6-1	.	TRBJ2-7	TRBD2	CASRGRGGSYEQYF	TGTGCCAGCAGAGGACGGGGGGGATCCTACGAGCAGTACTTC
TRBV6-2/TRBV6-3	.	TRBJ2-3	TRBD1	CAGGTGELLGTDTQYF	TGTGCCGGAGGGACAGGGGAATTGCTCGGCACAGATACGCAGTATTTT
TRBV7-9	.	TRBJ2-5	.	CASSSTNKGTQETQYF	TGTGCCAGCAGCTCAACAAACAAAGGGACACAAGAGACCCAGTACTTC
TRBV2	many	TRBJ1-1	.	CASSPDEGTEAFF	TGTGCCAGCTCCCCCGACGAGGGCACTGAAGCTTTCTTT
TRBV27	many	TRBJ1-1	TRBD1	CASSGQGARGTEAFF	TGTGCCAGCAGCGGACAGGGGGCGCGTGGCACTGAAGCTTTCTTT
TRBV18	.	TRBJ2-7	TRBD2	CASSPGLAGLTYEQYF	TGTGCCAGCTCACCGGGACTAGCGGGGCTTACCTACGAGCAGTACTTC
TRBV10-3	few	TRBJ2-2	TRBD1	CAISEPLSVQGATGELFF	TGTGCCATCAGTGAGCCCCTCTCGGTGCAGGGGGCAACCGGGGAGCTGTTTTTT
TRBV5-1	.	TRBJ1-3	.	CASSPGLTSGNTIYF	TGCGCCAGCAGCCCGGGACTGACCTCTGGAAACACCATATATTTT
TRBV5-5	.	TRBJ2-7	.	CASSLVVGFYEQYF	TGTGCCAGCAGCTTGGTGGTTGGTTTCTACGAGCAGTACTTC
TRBV2	many	TRBJ2-2	TRBD1	CASRPRGDRGSTGELFF	TGTGCCAGTAGACCAAGAGGGGACAGGGGATCCACCGGGGAGCTGTTTTTT
TRBV4-1	many	TRBJ1-2	.	CASSQDPRGIGLNYGYTF	TGCGCCAGCAGCCAAGATCCGAGAGGGATCGGCCTTAACTATGGCTACACCTTC
TRBV24-1	few	TRBJ2-6	.	CATSDSDGQPGANVLTF	TGTGCCACCAGTGACTCTGATGGACAGCCTGGGGCCAACGTCCTGACTTTC
TRBV30	many	TRBJ2-3	.	CAWSVQTDTQYF	TGTGCCTGGAGTGTACAGACAGATACGCAGTATTTT
TRBV7-9	few	TRBJ1-6	.	CASSLADSRSSPLHF	TGTGCCAGCAGCTTAGCGGACAGTCGGTCCTCACCCCTCCACTTT
TRBV2	many	TRBJ2-1	.	CASIGPVPYNEQFF	TGTGCCAGCATCGGGCCTGTTCCGTACAATGAGCAGTTCTTC
TRBV30	many	TRBJ2-1	TRBD2	CAWRRSSGSGQFF	TGTGCCTGGAGGCGATCTAGCGGGAGTGGGCAGTTCTTC
TRBV6-1	many	TRBJ1-2	TRBD1	CASSSDRGHDDGYTF	TGTGCCAGCAGTTCCGACAGGGGGCATGACGATGGCTACACCTTC
TRBV27	many	TRBJ1-5	.	CASSFQGSNQPQHF	TGTGCCAGCAGTTTTCAGGGGAGCAATCAGCCCCAGCATTTT
TRBV18	.	TRBJ1-4	.	CASSPPLGQKEKLFF	TGTGCCAGCTCACCACCCCTAGGGCAGAAAGAAAAACTGTTTTTT
TRBV5-1	few	TRBJ1-5	TRBD1	CASRDREDQPQHF	TGCGCCAGCAGGGACAGGGAGGATCAGCCCCAGCATTTT
TRBV24-1	.	TRBJ2-1	TRBD2	CATSDLNSPSGSYNEQFF	TGTGCCACCAGTGATTTAAATTCGCCTAGCGGTTCCTACAATGAGCAGTTCTTC
TRBV19	.	TRBJ2-2	.	CASINRTGKGTGELFF	TGTGCCAGTATAAACCGGACGGGGAAAGGCACCGGGGAGCTGTTTTTT
TRBV18	.	TRBJ2-7	TRBD1	CASSAIQGTTYEQYF	TGTGCCAGCTCAGCAATACAGGGGACGACCTACGAGCAGTACTTC
TRBV6-5	few	TRBJ1-1	.	CASSYPAQGNTEAFF	TGTGCCAGCAGTTACCCGGCCCAGGGTAACACTGAAGCTTTCTTT
TRBV28	many	TRBJ1-3	.	CASSLANTIYF	TGTGCCAGCAGCCTTGCCAACACCATATATTTT